The rows below give T cell receptor beta chains drawn from one sample of a study of blood T cell repertoires in COVID-19. Clones were read by immunoSEQ multiplex PCR, and TCRdb kept only the in-frame ones, dropping some. The repertoire holds 500,000 to 600,000 clones, with around nine tenths as singletons. The material sequenced was peripheral blood. The source of these receptors is a woman between 45 and 65 years old with COVID-19, enrolled during active disease. CDR3s include the opening cysteine and the closing phenylalanine or tryptophan. The D gene is left open where the match is weak. The listing skips clone size in some rows; elsewhere it reads once, few, many or a size class.

j_call	clone_size	d_call	v_call	cdr3_aa	cdr3_nt
TRBJ1-5	-	-	TRBV7-8	CASSRRGGGLSNQPQHF	TGTGCCAGCAGCCGCCGCGGGGGGGGGCTAAGCAATCAGCCCCAGCATTTT
TRBJ1-1	-	-	TRBV27	CASSFVGGNTEAFF	TGTGCCAGCAGTTTTGTGGGGGGAAACACTGAAGCTTTCTTT
TRBJ2-7	-	-	TRBV9	CASSVAGKTYEQYF	TGTGCCAGCAGCGTAGCAGGGAAGACCTACGAGCAGTACTTC
TRBJ2-5	-	TRBD2	TRBV30	CAWSLGRLAGTQYF	TGTGCCTGGAGTCTCGGGCGGCTAGCGGGGACCCAGTACTTC
TRBJ2-7	-	TRBD1	TRBV29-1	CSVGTGFDEQYF	TGCAGCGTTGGGACAGGGTTCGACGAGCAGTACTTC
TRBJ1-5	once	TRBD1	TRBV9	CASSVGTGASNQPQHF	TGTGCCAGCAGCGTCGGGACAGGGGCCAGCAATCAGCCCCAGCATTTT
TRBJ2-3	-	TRBD2	TRBV18	CASSPVLAASTDTQYF	TGTGCCAGCTCACCCGTACTAGCGGCTAGCACAGATACGCAGTATTTT
TRBJ2-3	-	-	TRBV9	CASSMDKNSQYF	TGTGCCAGCAGCATGGACAAGAACTCGCAGTATTTT
TRBJ2-5	-	-	TRBV10-2	CASTAGQETQYF	TGCGCCAGCACGGCAGGCCAAGAGACCCAGTACTTC
TRBJ1-2	-	-	TRBV5-1	CASSSPEKSNYGYTF	TGCGCCAGCAGCTCCCCGGAGAAATCCAACTATGGCTACACCTTC
TRBJ1-3	-	TRBD1	TRBV6-5	CASSLDRDGNTIYF	TGTGCCAGCAGCCTCGACAGGGATGGAAACACCATATATTTT
TRBJ1-1	-	-	TRBV4-1	CASSQEFDRKGDTEAFF	TGCGCCAGCAGCCAAGAGTTCGACAGGAAAGGTGACACTGAAGCTTTCTTT
TRBJ1-2	-	-	TRBV10-1	CASSEAGVAYGYTF	TGCGCCAGCAGTGAGGCCGGGGTCGCCTATGGCTACACCTTC
TRBJ2-1	-	TRBD2	TRBV5-1	CASSLYSGGIYNEQFF	TGCGCCAGCAGCTTGTATAGCGGGGGGATCTACAATGAGCAGTTCTTC
TRBJ1-1	-	TRBD1	TRBV3-1/TRBV3-2	CASSPRQGVNTEAFF	TGTGCCAGCAGCCCCCGACAGGGAGTAAACACTGAAGCTTTCTTT
TRBJ2-2	once	TRBD2	TRBV10-1	CASSEGLAGDGELFF	TGCGCCAGCAGTGAGGGACTAGCGGGGGACGGGGAGCTGTTTTTT
TRBJ1-1	-	-	TRBV9	CASSAGEGVSGAFF	TGTGCCAGCAGCGCCGGTGAGGGAGTCTCTGGAGCTTTCTTT
TRBJ1-2	once	TRBD1	TRBV5-1	CASRQGERDGYTF	TGCGCCAGCCGACAGGGGGAAAGGGATGGCTACACCTTC
TRBJ2-5	-	-	TRBV24-1	CATSAGTPRETQYF	TGTGCCACCAGCGCCGGGACACCGAGGGAGACCCAGTACTTC
TRBJ2-1	-	-	TRBV9	CASTSGPDEQFF	TGTGCCAGCACGTCAGGGCCCGATGAGCAGTTCTTC
TRBJ2-7	-	-	TRBV3-1/TRBV3-2	CASSQEGARLQYF	TGTGCCAGCAGCCAAGAGGGGGCCCGGTTACAGTACTTC
TRBJ2-7	few	-	TRBV6-1	CASSESPSYEQYF	TGTGCCAGCAGTGAATCCCCGAGCTACGAGCAGTACTTC
TRBJ1-2	-	-	TRBV14	CASSPIGQFIRGSYGYTF	TGTGCCAGCAGCCCTATAGGGCAGTTTATTCGGGGGTCCTATGGCTACACCTTC
TRBJ1-1	-	-	TRBV5-6	CASRTTANTEAFF	TGTGCCAGCAGGACGACAGCGAACACTGAAGCTTTCTTT
TRBJ1-5	-	-	TRBV30	CAWIPDRLNQPQHF	TGTGCCTGGATCCCGGACAGACTCAATCAGCCCCAGCATTTT
TRBJ2-2	-	TRBD1	TRBV7-9	CASSSTGGRWTGELFF	TGTGCCAGCAGCTCAACAGGGGGCCGGTGGACCGGGGAGCTGTTTTTT
TRBJ1-1	-	-	TRBV30	CAWRRRNTEAFF	TGTGCCTGGAGACGGAGGAACACTGAAGCTTTCTTT
TRBJ1-1	-	-	TRBV5-1	CASSRVQPEGEAFF	TGCGCCAGCAGCCGAGTGCAGCCCGAGGGTGAAGCTTTCTTT
TRBJ1-6	-	TRBD1	TRBV5-1	CASSLGQGGSPLHF	TGCGCCAGCAGCTTGGGACAGGGTGGGTCACCCCTCCACTTT
TRBJ2-7	once	TRBD1	TRBV6-5	CASSSWTGAAYEQYF	TGTGCCAGCAGTTCCTGGACAGGAGCAGCCTACGAGCAGTACTTC
TRBJ1-2	-	-	TRBV7-9	CASSLGGPGSNYGYTF	TGTGCCAGCAGCTTAGGGGGGCCAGGCTCTAACTATGGCTACACCTTC
TRBJ1-2	-	-	TRBV6-2/TRBV6-3	CASSYPLGEVPIF	TGTGCCAGCAGTTACCCTTTAGGAGAGGTCCCGATCTTC
TRBJ2-1	-	TRBD2	TRBV19	CASSIARLAGGEQFF	TGTGCCAGTAGTATAGCGCGACTAGCGGGGGGCGAGCAGTTCTTC
TRBJ2-7	-	TRBD2	TRBV7-9	CASSLPGGKSYEQYF	TGTGCCAGCAGCTTACCGGGGGGGAAATCCTACGAGCAGTACTTC
TRBJ2-1	-	-	TRBV18	CASSLEALDNEQFF	TGTGCCAGCTCACTCGAGGCGCTTGACAATGAGCAGTTCTTC
TRBJ1-6	-	TRBD1	TRBV5-4	CASSSRDSNSPLHF	TGTGCCAGCAGCTCAAGGGACAGTAATTCACCCCTCCACTTT